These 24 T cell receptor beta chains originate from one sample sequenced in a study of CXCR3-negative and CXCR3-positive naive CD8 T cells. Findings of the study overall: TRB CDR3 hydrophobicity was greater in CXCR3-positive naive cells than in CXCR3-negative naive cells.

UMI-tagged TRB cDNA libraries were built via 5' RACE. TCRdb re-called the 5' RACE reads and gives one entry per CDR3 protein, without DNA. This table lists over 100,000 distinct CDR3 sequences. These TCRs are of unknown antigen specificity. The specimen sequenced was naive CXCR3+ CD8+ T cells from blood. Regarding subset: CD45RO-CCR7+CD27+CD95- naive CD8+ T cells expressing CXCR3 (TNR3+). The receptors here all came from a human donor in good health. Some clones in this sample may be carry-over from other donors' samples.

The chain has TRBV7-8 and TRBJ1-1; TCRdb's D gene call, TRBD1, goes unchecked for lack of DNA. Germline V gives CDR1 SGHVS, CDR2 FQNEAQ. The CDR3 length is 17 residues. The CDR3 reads CASSSKGGVGLNTEAFF.

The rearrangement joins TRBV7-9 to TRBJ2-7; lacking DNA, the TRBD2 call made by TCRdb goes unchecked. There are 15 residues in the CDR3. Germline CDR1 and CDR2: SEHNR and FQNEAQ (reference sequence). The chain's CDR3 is CASSSNELAAYEQYF.

The CDR3 is CASSQDPGRVNTEAFF. The rearrangement links TRBV4-3 to TRBJ1-1. CDR3 size: 16 residues. The germline CDR1 and CDR2 sequences are LGHNA and YSLEER.

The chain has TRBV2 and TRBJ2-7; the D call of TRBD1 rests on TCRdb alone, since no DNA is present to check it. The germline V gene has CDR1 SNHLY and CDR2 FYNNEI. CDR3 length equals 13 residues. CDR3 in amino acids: CASTPGTGRGQYF.

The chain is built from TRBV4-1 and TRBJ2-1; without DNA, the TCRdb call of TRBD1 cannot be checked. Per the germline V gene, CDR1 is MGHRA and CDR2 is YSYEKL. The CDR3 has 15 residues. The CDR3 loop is CASSQGDSSYNEQFF.

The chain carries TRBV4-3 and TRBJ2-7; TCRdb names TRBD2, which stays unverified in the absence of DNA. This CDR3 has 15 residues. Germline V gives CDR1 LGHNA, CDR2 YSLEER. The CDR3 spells CASSQGRAATYEQYF.

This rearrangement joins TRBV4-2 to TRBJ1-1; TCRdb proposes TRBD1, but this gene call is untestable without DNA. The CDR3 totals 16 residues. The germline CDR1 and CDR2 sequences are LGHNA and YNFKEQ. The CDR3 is CASSQGWRTGATEAFF.

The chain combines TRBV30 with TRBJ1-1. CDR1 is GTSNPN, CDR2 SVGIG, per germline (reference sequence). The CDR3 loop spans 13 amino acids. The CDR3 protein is CAWSADGDTEAFF.

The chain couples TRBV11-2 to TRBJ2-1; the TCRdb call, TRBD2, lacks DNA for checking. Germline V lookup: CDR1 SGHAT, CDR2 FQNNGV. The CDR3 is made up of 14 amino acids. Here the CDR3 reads CASSFSGLYNEQFF.

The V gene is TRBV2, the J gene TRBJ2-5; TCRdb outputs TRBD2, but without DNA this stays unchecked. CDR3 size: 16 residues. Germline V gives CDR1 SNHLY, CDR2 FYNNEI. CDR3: CASSKGLAGPVETQYF.

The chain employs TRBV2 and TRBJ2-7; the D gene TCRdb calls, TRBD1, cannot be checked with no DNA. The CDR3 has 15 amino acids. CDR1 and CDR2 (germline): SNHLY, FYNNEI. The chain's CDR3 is CASSEATGLDYEQYF.

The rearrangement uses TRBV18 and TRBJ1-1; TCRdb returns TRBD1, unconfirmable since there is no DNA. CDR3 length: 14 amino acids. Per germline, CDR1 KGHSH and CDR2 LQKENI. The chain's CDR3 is CASSPETDNTEAFF.

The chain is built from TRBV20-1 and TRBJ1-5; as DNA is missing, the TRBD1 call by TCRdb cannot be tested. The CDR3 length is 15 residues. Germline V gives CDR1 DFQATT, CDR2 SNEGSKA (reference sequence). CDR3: CTAASDGQAGQPQHF.

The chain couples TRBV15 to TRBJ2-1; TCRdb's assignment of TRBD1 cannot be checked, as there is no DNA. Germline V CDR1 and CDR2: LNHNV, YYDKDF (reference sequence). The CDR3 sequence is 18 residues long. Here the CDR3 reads CATSRDYAQYHSYNEQLF.

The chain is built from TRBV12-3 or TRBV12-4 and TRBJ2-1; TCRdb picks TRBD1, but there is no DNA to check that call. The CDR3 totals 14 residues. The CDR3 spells CASGPGTENNEQFF.

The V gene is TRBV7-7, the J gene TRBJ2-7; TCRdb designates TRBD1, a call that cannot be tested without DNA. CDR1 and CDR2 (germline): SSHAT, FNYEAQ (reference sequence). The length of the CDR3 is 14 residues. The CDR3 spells CASSPGVGVYEQYF.

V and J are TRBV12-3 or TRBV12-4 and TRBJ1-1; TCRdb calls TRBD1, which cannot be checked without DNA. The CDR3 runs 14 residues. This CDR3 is CASSLADRSTEAFF.

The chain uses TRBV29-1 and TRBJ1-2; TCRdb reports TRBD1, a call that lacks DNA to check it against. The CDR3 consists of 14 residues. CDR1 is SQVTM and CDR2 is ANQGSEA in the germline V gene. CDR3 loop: CSVVPQGAHYGYTF.

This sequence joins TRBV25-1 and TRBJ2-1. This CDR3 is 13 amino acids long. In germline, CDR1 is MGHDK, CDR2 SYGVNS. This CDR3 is CASSEFSVNEQFF.

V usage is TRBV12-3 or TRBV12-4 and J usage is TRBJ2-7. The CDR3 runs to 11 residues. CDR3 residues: CASSSVMEQYF.

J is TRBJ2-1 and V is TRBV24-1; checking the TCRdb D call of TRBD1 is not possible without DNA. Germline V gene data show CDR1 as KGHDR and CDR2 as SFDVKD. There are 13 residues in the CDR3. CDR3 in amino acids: CATRDDSNNEQFF.

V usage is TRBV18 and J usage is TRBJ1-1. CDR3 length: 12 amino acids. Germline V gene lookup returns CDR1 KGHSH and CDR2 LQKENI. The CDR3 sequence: CASSPRNTEAFF.

CDR3: CASSFGEHLEQFF. The chain joins TRBV7-9 to TRBJ2-1; the TCRdb call, TRBD2, lacks DNA for checking. Germline CDR1 SEHNR, CDR2 FQNEAQ (reference sequence). The CDR3 is made up of 13 amino acids.

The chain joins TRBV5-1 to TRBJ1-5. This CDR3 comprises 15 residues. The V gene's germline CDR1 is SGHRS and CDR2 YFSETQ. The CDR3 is CASSLAAGTNQPQHF.